Listed below are T cell receptor beta chains from one sample, sequenced in a study of T cells in Graves' hyperthyroidism and ophthalmopathy. In TCRdb, the multiplex PCR reads were re-called with MiXCR into one record per CDR3 protein. This sample carries fewer than 400,000 distinct CDR3 sequences, around 17% of them seen once, and the ten largest clones take approximately 33%. The sample comprised blood. The receptors shown here come from a man aged 30-40 years with Graves' hyperthyroidism. Both conserved end residues are part of each CDR3. Fields, in order: V gene, J gene, CDR3 protein.

v_gene: TRBV29-1
j_gene: TRBJ2-5
CDR3aa: CSGQGRETQYF

v_gene: TRBV12-5
j_gene: TRBJ1-5
CDR3aa: CASGLDHGGYNQPQHF

v_gene: TRBV11-2
j_gene: TRBJ1-5
CDR3aa: CASSLEGTSNQPQHF

v_gene: TRBV20-1
j_gene: TRBJ2-1
CDR3aa: CSARASGRVDEQFF

v_gene: TRBV9
j_gene: TRBJ2-2
CDR3aa: CASSVAGANTGELFF

v_gene: TRBV12-3/TRBV12-4
j_gene: TRBJ1-2
CDR3aa: CASREGGYGYTF

v_gene: TRBV6-6
j_gene: TRBJ2-5
CDR3aa: CASSYGLGETQYF

v_gene: TRBV5-1
j_gene: TRBJ1-2
CDR3aa: CASSLEGGGYTF

v_gene: TRBV29-1
j_gene: TRBJ2-1
CDR3aa: CSVGTGLNEQFF

v_gene: TRBV5-1
j_gene: TRBJ1-3
CDR3aa: CASSLGGRNSGNTIYF

v_gene: TRBV12-3/TRBV12-4
j_gene: TRBJ1-5
CDR3aa: CASSFSGTGGGQPQHF

v_gene: TRBV10-3
j_gene: TRBJ2-2
CDR3aa: CAISESLVAYRPNTGELFF

v_gene: TRBV7-9
j_gene: TRBJ2-1
CDR3aa: CASSPRRSTNEQFF

v_gene: TRBV20-1
j_gene: TRBJ2-7
CDR3aa: CSATSGTSGTEQYF

v_gene: TRBV6-1
j_gene: TRBJ2-2
CDR3aa: CASSILAGVPPGELFF

v_gene: TRBV5-1
j_gene: TRBJ2-1
CDR3aa: CASSFPRVAGINEQFF

v_gene: TRBV11-2
j_gene: TRBJ1-2
CDR3aa: CASSLSPGGDGGYTF

v_gene: TRBV20-1
j_gene: TRBJ2-1
CDR3aa: CSARSGVTYNEQFF

v_gene: TRBV27
j_gene: TRBJ2-2
CDR3aa: CASSLSGSAEELFF

v_gene: TRBV12-3/TRBV12-4
j_gene: TRBJ1-4
CDR3aa: CASSFGTGDEKLFF

v_gene: TRBV12-3/TRBV12-4
j_gene: TRBJ2-2
CDR3aa: CASGLAGVGSTGELFF

v_gene: TRBV20-1
j_gene: TRBJ2-1
CDR3aa: CSARDRTSGAFSSYNEQFF

v_gene: TRBV18
j_gene: TRBJ1-4
CDR3aa: CAISRSGTGGEKLFF

v_gene: TRBV5-1
j_gene: TRBJ2-2
CDR3aa: CASSWTGTSGNTGELFF